This T cell receptor (beta chain) derives from a study of T-cell reconstitution after alpha-beta-depleted transplantation in children. Unique molecular identifiers were incorporated during preparation of the TCRbeta library. TCRdb fed the PCR reads into MiXCR, producing one record per CDR3 protein. Among 600,000 to 700,000 distinct CDR3 sequences listed, around a sixth were seen once. This clonotype was seen ten or more times. Unmatched junction bases numbered 8, after V lost 6 bases and J lost 5 bases. Germline lookup yields CDR1 SQVTM and CDR2 ANQGSEA. The CDR3 loop spans 14 amino acids. The TCR was taken from a human donor who donated a stem cell graft to a child with acute myeloid leukemia. The starting material was PBMCs from the stem cell graft donor, obtained from the stem cell graft. The J gene is TRBJ2-7, the V gene TRBV29-1; the match to TRBD2 covers 12 bases. CDR3 in amino acids: CSVSVLAGGNEQYF. In nucleotides, the CDR3 is TGCAGCGTCTCTGTACTAGCGGGGGGAAACGAGCAGTACTTC.